The clone carrying this T cell receptor beta chain was seen a handful of times. Its antigen is unidentified. This entry belongs to a study of T-cell memory formation after mild COVID-19. Per germline, CDR1 SGDLS and CDR2 YYNGEE. Losses at the gene ends were 3 bases for V and 7 bases for J; bases not matched to a gene: 6. The CDR3 has 14 amino acids. TCRdb re-analysed the 5' RACE reads in MiXCR, keeping a single row per CDR3 protein. The table includes just over 350,000 distinct CDR3 sequences, approximately 15% detected once. Whole-study findings and limits: Prior to infection, memory already included some responding clones, suggesting cross-reactive memory joined. Most CD4+ clones that shrank were in CM and EM, while CD8+ ones turned up in EMRA.

This rearrangement joins TRBV9 to TRBJ2-1; 8 positions agree with TRBD2. The sequenced sample was PBMCs or a T cell subset sorted from them (not recorded which). This sequence was found in a man between 18 and 35 years old who had mild COVID-19 (a few samples of this study predate the infection). Cell type and time point are not known. As DNA, the CDR3 is TGTGCCAGCAGCGGCGTAGCGGGACAAAATGAGCAGTTCTTC. Encoded protein: CASSGVAGQNEQFF.